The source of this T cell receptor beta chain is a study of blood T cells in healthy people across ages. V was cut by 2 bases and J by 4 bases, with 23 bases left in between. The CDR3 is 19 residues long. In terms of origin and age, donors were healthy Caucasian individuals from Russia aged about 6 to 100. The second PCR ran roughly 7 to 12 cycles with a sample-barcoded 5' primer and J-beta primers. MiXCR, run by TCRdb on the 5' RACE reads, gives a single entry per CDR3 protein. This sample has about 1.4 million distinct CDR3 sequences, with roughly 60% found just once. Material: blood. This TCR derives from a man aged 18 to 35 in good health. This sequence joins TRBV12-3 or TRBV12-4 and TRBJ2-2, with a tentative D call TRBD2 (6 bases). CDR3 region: CASSLHFPGALEGTGELFF. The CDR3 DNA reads TGTGCCAGCAGTTTACATTTCCCGGGAGCCCTGGAGGGCACCGGGGAGCTGTTTTTT.